Shown below are 19 T cell receptor beta chains from a single sample sequenced in a study of Graves' ophthalmopathy and Graves' hyperthyroidism. Amplified material comprised TCR beta CDR3 regions derived from RNA transcripts. Following a first-round RT-PCR that used HTBI primers, a second-round multiplex PCR was carried out. Using its own MiXCR run on the multiplex PCR reads, TCRdb lists one record per CDR3 protein. The sample lists 240,000 or so distinct CDR3 sequences, around 50% occurring once. Material for sequencing was peripheral blood. These TCRs come from an adult man with Graves' ophthalmopathy.

This clonotype was counted at least ten times. This chain links TRBV7-9 with TRBJ2-7, with no clear D. The germline gives CDR1 SEHNR, CDR2 FQNEAQ (reference sequence). The length of the CDR3 is 14 residues. The V gene lost 4 bases and the J gene lost 2 bases, with 12 bases spanning the gap. In DNA form, the CDR3 reads TGTGCCAGCAGCTCCCGGCAACCTCCCTACGAGCAGTACTTC. It is translated as CASSSRQPPYEQYF. Full variable domain (remainder filled in from reference TRBV7-9 and TRBJ2-7): DTGVSQNPRHKITKRGQNVTFRCDPISEHNRLYWYRQTLGQGPEFLTYFQNEAQLEKSRLLSDRFSAERPKGSFSTLEIQRTEQGDSAMYLCASSSRQPPYEQYFGPGTRLTVT.

In its sample, this clonotype was seen a few times. The chain links TRBV19 to TRBJ1-5; TRBD1 agrees at 9 bases. Trimming cost V 6 bases and J 6 bases; bases outside gene matches: 6. Germline-derived CDR1 and CDR2 are LNHDA and SQIVND (reference sequence). This CDR3 has 14 residues. This CDR3 reads CASRADRGPQPQHF. As DNA, the CDR3 is TGTGCCAGTAGAGCGGACAGGGGACCTCAGCCCCAGCATTTT.

The CDR3 region is CASKPNGGRGYGYTF. Written as DNA, the CDR3 is TGTGCCAGCAAACCGAACGGGGGGCGCGGCTATGGCTACACCTTC. This rearrangement joins TRBV5-8 to TRBJ1-2; D perhaps matches TRBD1 (6 bases). The germline V and J ends were trimmed by 6 bases and 4 bases, with 19 bases remaining between them. This CDR3 comprises 15 residues. The germline gives CDR1 SGHTS, CDR2 YDEGEE.

This chain links TRBV5-1 with TRBJ1-2; D not certain. Between the trimmed V and J ends, which lost 1 base and 3 bases, there was a span of 10 bases. The CDR3 length is 14 residues. Per the germline V gene, CDR1 is SGHRS and CDR2 is YFSETQ. The CDR3 nucleotides are TGCGCCAGCAGCTTGTGGGCGGAAGACTATGGCTACACCTTC. Protein product: CASSLWAEDYGYTF.

This clonotype showed up just once. This chain connects TRBV20-1 to TRBJ2-7, with a tentative D call TRBD2 (6 bases). V lost 6 bases, J lost 4 bases, and 16 bases lay in between. The germline V gene has CDR1 DFQATT and CDR2 SNEGSKA (reference sequence). This CDR3 has 13 residues. The CDR3 DNA reads as TGCAGTGCAAGTGGTGGCGGGATTTACGAGCAGTACTTC. Translation gives CSASGGGIYEQYF.

On this clonotype itself: A much larger clone lies a single base off, so this may be a read error. The chain joins TRBV29-1 to TRBJ2-2, with D hard to call. Germline V gene data show CDR1 as SQVTM and CDR2 as ANQGSEA. The CDR3 extends over 13 amino acids. CDR3 in amino acids: CSVKWQPTRELFF. The DNA of the CDR3 is TGCAGCGTTAAGTGGCAGCCCACCAGGGAGCTGTTTTTT.

This clonotype appeared many times. The rearrangement uses TRBV7-2 and TRBJ2-5; perhaps TRBD1 as D (5 bases). V lost 3 bases, J lost 5 bases, and 10 bases lay in between. Per the germline V gene, CDR1 is SGHTA and CDR2 is FQGNSA. This CDR3 has 13 amino acids. The CDR3 region has the DNA TGTGCCAGCAGCTTTGCCTCAGGGGAGACCCAGTACTTC. Translating gives CASSFASGETQYF.

The chain employs TRBV4-1 and TRBJ1-1; no clear D. V was cut by 5 bases and J by 3 bases, with 13 bases left in between. The germline V gene encodes CDR1 MGHRA and CDR2 YSYEKL. The CDR3 has 14 residues. Here the CDR3 reads CASSRPQYDTEAFF. The CDR3 bases are TGCGCCAGCAGCAGGCCACAGTACGACACTGAAGCTTTCTTT.

The chain links TRBV9 to TRBJ1-2; D may be TRBD1 (5 bases). In germline, CDR1 is SGDLS, CDR2 YYNGEE. V was clipped by 3 bases and J by 3 bases, with 15 bases between them. There are 15 residues in the CDR3. The DNA for the CDR3 is TGTGCCAGCAGCGCCGTCGGGGGATCGGACTATGGCTACACCTTC. It yields the protein CASSAVGGSDYGYTF.

The chain carries TRBV20-1 and TRBJ1-2; D gene uncertain. The CDR3 loop spans 15 amino acids. V was trimmed by 0 bases and J by 1 base, leaving 12 bases between them. Germline V CDR1 and CDR2: DFQATT, SNEGSKA (reference sequence). CDR3 DNA: TGCAGTGCTAGAGATGGTAGTGACTATAACTATGGCTACACCTTC. Its protein product is CSARDGSDYNYGYTF.

Only a few counts were recorded for this clonotype. V usage is TRBV5-8 and J usage is TRBJ2-7, with TRBD1 matching over 7 bases. Germline CDR1 and CDR2: SGHTS and YDEGEE. The CDR3 has 17 amino acids. V trimming: 4 bases; J trimming: 5 bases; junction bases outside the gene matches: 18. In DNA form, the CDR3 reads TGTGCCAGCAGCCGGGGCGGAGACAGGGCAATAGAGAACGAGCAGTACTTC. It codes for CASSRGGDRAIENEQYF.

This clonotype has more than one count but fewer than ten. This chain joins TRBV29-1 and TRBJ2-7; TRBD2 matches 12 bases. J gave up 0 bases and V 5 bases, and 8 bases lay outside the gene matches. The CDR3 covers 16 residues. The germline gives CDR1 SQVTM, CDR2 ANQGSEA. The CDR3 bases are TGCAGCGTTTCGGGACTAGCGGGCGTAAGCTCCTACGAGCAGTACTTC. It yields the protein CSVSGLAGVSSYEQYF.

This sequence joins TRBV20-1 and TRBJ2-7, with D possibly matching TRBD1 (5 bases). The V gene's germline CDR1 is DFQATT and CDR2 SNEGSKA (reference sequence). The CDR3 length is 12 residues. Trimming cost V 4 bases and J 1 base, with 8 bases left between them. CDR3 sequence (DNA): TGCAGTGCTACCAGGGATTCCTACGAGCAGTACTTC. Translation: CSATRDSYEQYF.

V and J are TRBV7-2 and TRBJ1-2, with a tentative D call TRBD1 (6 bases). Per germline, CDR1 SGHTA and CDR2 FQGNSA. The CDR3 loop spans 16 amino acids. V was clipped by 0 bases and J by 3 bases, with 14 bases between them. The DNA of the CDR3 is TGTGCCAGCAGCTTAGCAACCAGGGGAGGCCACTATGGCTACACCTTC. As protein: CASSLATRGGHYGYTF. Full variable domain (remainder filled in from reference TRBV7-2 and TRBJ1-2): GAGVSQSPSNKVTEKGKDVELRCDPISGHTALYWYRQSLGQGLEFLIYFQGNSAPDKSGLPSDRFSAERTGGSVSTLTIQRTQQEDSAVYLCASSLATRGGHYGYTFGSGTRLTVV.

This clonotype was counted once. The junction does not match germline at one end; this may be a read error. The V gene is TRBV9, the J gene TRBJ1-6; D unclear. Germline V gene sequence: CDR1 SGDLS, CDR2 YYNGEE. This CDR3 region has 19 residues. The CDR3 is CASSQDRSGLGSYNSPLHF. The DNA for the CDR3 is TGCGCCAGCAGCCAAGATAGGTCAGGTCTAGGCTCCTATAATTCACCCCTCCACTTT. The complete variable domain, with remaining parts taken from reference TRBV9 and TRBJ1-6, reads DSGVTQTPKHLITATGQRVTLRCSPRSGDLSVYWYQQSLDQGLQFLIQYYNGEERAKGNILERFSAQQFPDLHSELNLSSLELGDSALYFCASSQDRSGLGSYNSPLHFGNGTRLTVT.

This clonotype was seen once. The gene calls are TRBV5-4 and TRBJ2-7; a possible D gene is TRBD2 (5 bases). V lost 1 base, J lost 0 bases, and 11 bases lay in between. The CDR3 is 15 residues long. Germline V gives CDR1 SGHNT, CDR2 YYREEE (reference sequence). The CDR3 reads CASSLLVGSSYEQYF. The CDR3 nucleotides read TGTGCCAGCAGCTTGTTGGTGGGGAGCTCCTACGAGCAGTACTTC.

This clonotype was counted only a few times. The rearrangement joins TRBV20-1 to TRBJ1-1; D perhaps matches TRBD1 (6 bases). This CDR3 spans 15 amino acids. V lost 5 bases to trimming and J lost 0 bases, with 16 bases between them. Germline CDR1 is DFQATT and CDR2 is SNEGSKA (reference sequence). DNA of the CDR3: TGCAGTGCTGCGGACAGTTCTTCCATGAACACTGAAGCTTTCTTT. The encoded protein is CSAADSSSMNTEAFF.

This chain connects TRBV12-3 or TRBV12-4 to TRBJ1-2, with 9 bases aligning to TRBD1. The CDR3 totals 14 residues. The V and J ends lost 9 bases and 4 bases, in that order; junction bases with no gene match: 9. DNA for the CDR3: TGTGCCAGTTCACCGGGACAGGGCCTCTATGGCTACACCTTC. It is translated as CASSPGQGLYGYTF.

This clonotype has a handful of counts. V and J are TRBV5-6 and TRBJ2-7; unclear D gene. Trimming shortened V by 3 bases and J by 4 bases, and 5 bases separated the two germline ends. This CDR3 has 11 amino acids. CDR1 SGHDT and CDR2 YYEEEE come from the germline V gene. CDR3 bases: TGTGCCAGCAGCTCCGAATACGAGCAGTACTTC. Its protein is CASSSEYEQYF.